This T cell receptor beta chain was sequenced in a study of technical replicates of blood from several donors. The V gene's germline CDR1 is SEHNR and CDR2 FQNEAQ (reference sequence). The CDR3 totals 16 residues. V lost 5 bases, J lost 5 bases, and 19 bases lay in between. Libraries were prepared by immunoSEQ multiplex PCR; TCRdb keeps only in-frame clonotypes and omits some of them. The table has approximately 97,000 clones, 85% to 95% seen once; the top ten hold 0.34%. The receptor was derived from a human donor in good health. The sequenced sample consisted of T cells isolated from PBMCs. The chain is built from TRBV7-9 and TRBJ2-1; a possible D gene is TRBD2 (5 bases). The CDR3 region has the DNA TGTGCCAGCAGCCCAGAGGGCACAATACGAGACAATGAGCAGTTCTTC. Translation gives CASSPEGTIRDNEQFF.